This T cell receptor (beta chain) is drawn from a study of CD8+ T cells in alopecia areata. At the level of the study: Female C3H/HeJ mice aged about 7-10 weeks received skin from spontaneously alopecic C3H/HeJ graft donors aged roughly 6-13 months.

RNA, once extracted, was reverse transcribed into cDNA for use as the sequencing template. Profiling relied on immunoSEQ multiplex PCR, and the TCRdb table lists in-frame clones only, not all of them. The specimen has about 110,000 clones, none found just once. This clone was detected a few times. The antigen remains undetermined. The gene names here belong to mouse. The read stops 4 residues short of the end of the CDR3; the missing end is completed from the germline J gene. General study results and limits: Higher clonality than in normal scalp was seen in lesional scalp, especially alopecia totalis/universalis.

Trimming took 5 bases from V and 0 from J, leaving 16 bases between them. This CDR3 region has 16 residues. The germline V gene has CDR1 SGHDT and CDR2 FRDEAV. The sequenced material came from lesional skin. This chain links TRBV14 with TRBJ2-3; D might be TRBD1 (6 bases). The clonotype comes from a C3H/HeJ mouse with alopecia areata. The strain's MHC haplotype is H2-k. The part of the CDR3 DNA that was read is TGTGCCAGCAGCCCCTCGGGACATCCTAGTGCAGAA. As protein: CASSPSGHPSAE. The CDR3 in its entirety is CASSPSGHPSAETLYF.